These T cell receptor beta chains were read from a single sample in a study of Graves' ophthalmopathy and Graves' hyperthyroidism. TCRdb redid the calling of the multiplex PCR reads with MiXCR, one entry per CDR3 protein. The sample lists 230,000 or so distinct CDR3 sequences; about 46% were seen once. Sequencing was done on a sample of peripheral blood. All receptors derive from an adult man with Graves' ophthalmopathy. The CDR3 runs from the conserved cysteine through the conserved F or W. The D gene is left open where the match is weak. The size entry is marked missing in some rows and otherwise reads once, few, many or a size class.

TRBD1	once	15	TRBV27	TRBJ2-7	CASSLSAGGSYEQYF	TGTGCCAGCAGTTTATCGGCAGGGGGCAGTTACGAGCAGTACTTC
NA	NA	12	TRBV7-9	TRBJ1-1	CASSRDVWEAFF	TGTGCCAGCAGCAGGGACGTATGGGAAGCTTTCTTT
TRBD2	few	15	TRBV20-1	TRBJ2-7	CSARTDSGFDYEQYF	TGCAGTGCACGGACTGATAGCGGGTTTGACTACGAGCAGTACTTC
TRBD1	NA	15	TRBV5-1	TRBJ1-1	CASSLDARGDTEAFF	TGCGCCAGCAGCTTGGATGCCAGGGGGGACACTGAAGCTTTCTTT
NA	NA	15	TRBV20-1	TRBJ1-1	CSARGVAGEYDQAFF	TGCAGTGCTAGAGGCGTTGCTGGGGAATACGACCAAGCTTTCTTT
TRBD1	NA	14	TRBV29-1	TRBJ1-4	CSVDRAQGAEKLFF	TGCAGCGTTGATAGGGCCCAGGGGGCGGAAAAACTGTTTTTT
TRBD2	NA	13	TRBV9	TRBJ2-7	CASSSGTSGRSRF	TGTGCCAGCAGCTCTGGGACTAGCGGGAGATCTAGGTTC
TRBD1	few	14	TRBV19	TRBJ1-2	CASSNRGRNYGYTF	TGTGCCAGTAGCAACAGGGGGCGGAACTATGGCTACACCTTC
TRBD1	NA	16	TRBV4-1	TRBJ1-5	CASSWGQGRFDQPQHF	TGCGCCAGCAGCTGGGGACAGGGAAGGTTCGATCAGCCCCAGCATTTT
NA	few	15	TRBV5-1	TRBJ2-3	CASSLEETSTDTQYF	TGCGCCAGCAGCTTGGAAGAGACTAGCACAGATACGCAGTATTTT
NA	few	14	TRBV20-1	TRBJ2-7	CSARDPAVTYEQYF	TGCAGTGCTAGAGACCCAGCGGTTACATACGAGCAGTACTTC
TRBD2	NA	17	TRBV7-9	TRBJ2-5	CASSPIRGTSRLVTQYF	TGTGCCAGCAGCCCAATCCGGGGGACTAGTCGGTTGGTGACCCAGTACTTC
NA	NA	11	TRBV5-6	TRBJ2-7	CASSHNYEQYF	TGTGCCAGCAGCCACAACTACGAGCAGTACTTC
TRBD2	NA	16	TRBV12-3/TRBV12-4	TRBJ2-2	CASSSPTSGPTGELFF	TGTGCCAGCAGTTCGCCGACTAGCGGACCCACCGGGGAGCTGTTTTTT
NA	few	15	TRBV20-1	TRBJ1-6	CSAYPEGSLDSPLHF	TGCAGTGCATATCCCGAGGGCTCGTTGGATTCACCCCTCCACTTT
NA	few	15	TRBV7-6	TRBJ2-6	CASGRRGSGANVLTF	TGTGCCAGCGGTCGAAGGGGCTCTGGGGCCAACGTCCTGACTTTC
TRBD1	NA	14	TRBV7-9	TRBJ1-2	CASSLVGTASGYTF	TGTGCCAGCAGCTTAGTCGGGACAGCCTCTGGCTACACCTTC
TRBD2	few	15	TRBV9	TRBJ2-5	CASSVSGTRQETQYF	TGTGCCAGCAGCGTAAGCGGGACGAGGCAAGAGACCCAGTACTTC
TRBD2	few	13	TRBV29-1	TRBJ2-5	CSVPSGGGETQYF	TGCAGCGTTCCCAGCGGGGGGGGGGAGACCCAGTACTTC
NA	NA	14	TRBV5-1	TRBJ1-3	CASSEGAAGNTIYF	TGCGCCAGCAGTGAGGGTGCCGCTGGAAACACCATATATTTT
NA	NA	13	TRBV10-3	TRBJ1-2	CAISPEAQYGYTF	TGTGCCATCAGTCCAGAGGCACAGTATGGCTACACCTTC
NA	NA	13	TRBV4-1	TRBJ2-7	CASSRDLTYEQYF	TGCGCCAGCAGCCGGGACCTCACCTACGAGCAGTACTTC
NA	many	13	TRBV10-3	TRBJ1-5	CAISQSENQPQHF	TGTGCCATCAGCCAGTCCGAAAATCAGCCCCAGCATTTT
NA	NA	15	TRBV27	TRBJ1-6	CASSHFGPTNSPLHF	TGTGCCAGCAGCCATTTTGGACCGACTAATTCACCCCTCCACTTT
NA	NA	13	TRBV12-5	TRBJ1-1	CASAGGRGHEAFF	TGTGCTAGTGCTGGGGGTAGGGGACATGAAGCTTTCTTT
NA	NA	13	TRBV12-3/TRBV12-4	TRBJ1-4	CASSWTTNEKLFF	TGTGCCAGCAGTTGGACAACTAATGAAAAACTGTTTTTT
NA	few	16	TRBV6-5	TRBJ1-1	CASGSSSGGLGSEAFF	TGTGCCAGCGGCTCCTCCTCGGGGGGGCTTGGGTCTGAAGCTTTCTTT
TRBD2	NA	16	TRBV5-1	TRBJ2-7	CASAPETSGRAFEQYF	TGCGCCAGCGCACCGGAGACTAGCGGGAGGGCCTTCGAGCAGTACTTC
NA	NA	16	TRBV5-4	TRBJ2-7	CASSWGGGQPPYEQYF	TGTGCCAGCAGCTGGGGGGGGGGACAGCCACCCTACGAGCAGTACTTC
NA	NA	16	TRBV24-1	TRBJ2-5	CATSDFSTGRGETQYF	TGTGCCACCAGTGATTTCAGCACCGGCAGGGGAGAGACCCAGTACTTC
TRBD1	few	14	TRBV6-5	TRBJ2-7	CASSKDRGSYEQYF	TGTGCCAGCAGTAAGGACAGGGGCTCCTACGAGCAGTACTTC
TRBD2	NA	16	TRBV5-6	TRBJ2-5	CASHGTSGRNQETQYF	TGTGCCAGTCACGGGACTAGCGGGAGGAACCAAGAGACCCAGTACTTC
NA	NA	13	TRBV7-8	TRBJ1-2	CASSLGTVYGYTF	TGTGCCAGCAGCTTAGGGACGGTTTATGGCTACACCTTC
TRBD1	NA	15	TRBV7-9	TRBJ1-2	CASTGGTGANYGYTF	TGTGCCAGCACCGGAGGGACAGGGGCGAACTATGGCTACACCTTC
NA	NA	13	TRBV3-1	TRBJ1-1	CASTPDSYTEAFF	TGTGCCAGCACCCCGGACAGTTACACTGAAGCTTTCTTT
NA	NA	13	TRBV29-1	TRBJ2-2	CSVEETNTGELFF	TGCAGCGTTGAAGAGACGAACACCGGGGAGCTGTTTTTT
NA	few	14	TRBV7-6	TRBJ1-1	CASSLGGSDTEAFF	TGTGCCAGCAGCTTAGGGGGTTCCGACACTGAAGCTTTCTTT
NA	few	17	TRBV4-1	TRBJ1-5	CASSQEGLGHSNQPQHF	TGCGCCAGCAGCCAAGAGGGGCTTGGACATAGCAATCAGCCCCAGCATTTT
TRBD2	many	16	TRBV20-1	TRBJ2-7	CSAEGTRLADSYEQYF	TGCAGTGCTGAGGGGACAAGACTAGCGGATTCCTACGAGCAGTACTTC
TRBD1	NA	18	TRBV4-3	TRBJ1-6	CASSQAPEQTGAYSPLHF	TGCGCCAGCAGCCAAGCGCCGGAGCAGACAGGGGCCTATTCACCCCTCCACTTT
NA	NA	14	TRBV20-1	TRBJ1-6	CSARRGQPNSPLHF	TGCAGTGCTAGACGCGGACAGCCGAATTCACCCCTCCACTTT
NA	NA	14	TRBV4-1	TRBJ1-2	CASSLIPGGSGYTF	TGCGCCAGCAGCTTGATTCCCGGGGGGTCTGGCTACACCTTC
NA	many	13	TRBV7-8	TRBJ2-7	CASSLEPLYEQYF	TGTGCCAGCAGCTTAGAGCCCCTCTACGAGCAGTACTTC
NA	NA	14	TRBV5-1	TRBJ2-5	CASSLGTSQETQYF	TGCGCCAGCAGCTTGGGTACCAGCCAAGAGACCCAGTACTTC
NA	NA	15	TRBV4-1	TRBJ2-7	CASSQEWRDSYEQYF	TGTGCCAGCAGCCAAGAATGGCGGGACAGCTACGAGCAGTACTTC
TRBD2	NA	17	TRBV7-9	TRBJ2-7	CASSLGAVVLAGREQYF	TGTGCCAGCAGCTTAGGCGCGGTGGTACTAGCGGGGCGCGAGCAGTACTTC
NA	many	10	TRBV2	TRBJ1-4	CASSDEKLFF	TGTGCCAGCTCCGACGAAAAACTGTTTTTT
NA	few	14	TRBV7-2	TRBJ2-5	CASSSGPKGETQYF	TGTGCCAGCAGCTCCGGGCCTAAAGGGGAGACCCAGTACTTC